One and the same sample provided the 9 T cell receptor beta chains below, sequenced in a study of blood T cells in healthy people across ages. A sample-barcoded 5' primer and a J-beta primer mix were used in a second PCR of about 7 to 12 cycles. MiXCR, applied by TCRdb to the 5' RACE reads, yields one record per CDR3 protein. The data show more than 650,000 distinct CDR3 sequences, around 25% seen once. The sample also formed part of further work on T cells of mothers and their children.

Specimen: blood. Receptors originate from a boy between 10 and 17 years old in good health.

This clonotype was seen many times. The rearrangement links TRBV12-3 or TRBV12-4 to TRBJ2-6; no clear D. Trimming cost V 1 base and J 2 bases, with 6 bases left between them. The CDR3 is 15 amino acids. CDR3 loop: CASSLGETGANVLTF. The CDR3 nucleotides are TGTGCCAGCAGTTTAGGGGAAACTGGGGCCAACGTCCTGACTTTC.

The genes are TRBV7-3 and TRBJ2-3; D not resolved. The CDR3 is made up of 14 amino acids. V was cut by 5 bases and J by 1 base, with 10 bases left in between. Germline V CDR1 and CDR2: SGHTA, FQGTGA. CDR3 in DNA: TGTGCCAGCAGCCCCACAATTCGCACAGATACGCAGTATTTT. As protein: CASSPTIRTDTQYF.

A few counts support this clonotype. The chain carries TRBV12-3 or TRBV12-4 and TRBJ2-3; 9 nucleotides align to TRBD2. The V and J ends lost 3 bases and 2 bases, in that order; junction bases with no gene match: 6. The CDR3 totals 16 residues. The chain's CDR3 is CASSFRLAGFTDTQYF. The CDR3 nucleotides are TGTGCCAGCAGTTTCAGGCTAGCGGGGTTCACAGATACGCAGTATTTT.

This clonotype was seen a few times. V and J are TRBV7-6 and TRBJ2-5, with D perhaps matching TRBD1 (5 bases). The CDR3 sequence is 11 residues long. Per the germline V gene, CDR1 is SGHVS and CDR2 is FNYEAQ. Trimming took off 1 base at V and 11 bases at J, with 8 bases between the two ends. For the CDR3, the DNA is TGTGCCAGCAGCTTAGAGGGGTTGCAGTACTTC. It is translated as CASSLEGLQYF.

The J gene is TRBJ2-7, the V gene TRBV7-9, with D tentatively TRBD1 (5 bases). V lost 5 bases and J 3 bases, leaving 14 bases between the germline ends. This CDR3 has 14 residues. Germline loops: CDR1 SEHNR, CDR2 FQNEAQ (reference sequence). CDR3: CASSLLLDSYEQYF. The CDR3 bases are TGTGCCAGCAGCCTTCTCCTAGACAGCTACGAGCAGTACTTC.

The rearrangement joins TRBV5-1 to TRBJ2-5, with 7 bases lining up with TRBD1. The CDR3 has 14 amino acids. Trimming at V came to 4 bases and at J to 10 bases, leaving 13 bases not matched to a gene. The germline gives CDR1 SGHRS, CDR2 YFSETQ. The CDR3 DNA reads TGCGCCAGCAGCCTAGGACAGGCCAAGACTCTCCAGTACTTC. Its protein product is CASSLGQAKTLQYF.

The V and J genes are TRBV5-1 and TRBJ1-1, with D maybe TRBD1 (6 bases). Germline assignment: CDR1 SGHRS and CDR2 YFSETQ. Trimming cost V 1 base and J 3 bases, with 22 bases left between them. The CDR3 runs 18 residues. The CDR3: CASSLSLGTSGVYTEAFF. DNA of the CDR3: TGCGCCAGCAGCTTGTCCCTGGGGACTTCAGGGGTCTACACTGAAGCTTTCTTT.

This clonotype has just one count. This chain links TRBV5-4 with TRBJ2-7, with 8 bases that match TRBD2. The CDR3 has 17 amino acids. The V and J ends lost 4 bases and 3 bases, in that order; junction bases with no gene match: 15. Germline CDR1 reads SGHNT; CDR2 reads YYREEE (reference sequence). The CDR3 region has the DNA TGTGCCAGCAGCCCCCGAGGTGGTAGCGGGGTTTTCTACGAGCAGTACTTC. As protein: CASSPRGGSGVFYEQYF.

The chain is built from TRBV12-5 and TRBJ1-3; weak D call: TRBD1 (6 bases). The germline V gene has CDR1 LGHNT and CDR2 FRNRAP. Deletions cut 4 bases from V and 0 bases from J, with 10 bases between. The CDR3 is 15 residues long. For the CDR3, the DNA is TGTGCTAGTGGTTCCGGACAGACCTCTGGAAACACCATATATTTT. This sequence encodes CASGSGQTSGNTIYF.